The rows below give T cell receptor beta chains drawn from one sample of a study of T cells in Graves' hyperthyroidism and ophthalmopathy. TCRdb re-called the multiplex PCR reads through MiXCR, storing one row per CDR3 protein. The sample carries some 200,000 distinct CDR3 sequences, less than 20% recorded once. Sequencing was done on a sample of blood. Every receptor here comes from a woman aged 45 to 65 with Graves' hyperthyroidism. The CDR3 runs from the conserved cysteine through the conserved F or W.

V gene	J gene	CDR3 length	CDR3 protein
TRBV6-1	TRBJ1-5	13	CASRGAGNQPQHF
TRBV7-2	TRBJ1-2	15	CASRMRGWGYYGYTF
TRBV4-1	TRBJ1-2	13	CASSQVPGPGYTF
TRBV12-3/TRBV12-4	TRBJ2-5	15	CASSLGTGGRETQYF
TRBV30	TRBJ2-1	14	CAWSPGDPYNEQFF
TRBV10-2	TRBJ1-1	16	CASSDQTDRGNTEAFF
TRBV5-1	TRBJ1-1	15	CASSGGTGGGTEAFF
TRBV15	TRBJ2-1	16	CATSRESGRAGNEQFF
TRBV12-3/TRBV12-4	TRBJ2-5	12	CASSLQKGTQYF
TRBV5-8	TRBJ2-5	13	CASSLIAGETQYF
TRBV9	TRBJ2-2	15	CASSLVGANTGELFF
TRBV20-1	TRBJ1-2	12	CSARVGSGGYTF
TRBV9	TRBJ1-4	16	CASRAGTEATNEKLFF
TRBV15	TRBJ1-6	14	CATSREKGDSPLHF
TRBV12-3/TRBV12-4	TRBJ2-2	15	CASSPRGGRTGELFF
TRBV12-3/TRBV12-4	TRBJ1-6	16	CASRISDRGVNSPLHF